The clone carrying this T cell receptor beta chain has a handful of counts. One entry per CDR3 protein results from TCRdb running MiXCR on the PCR reads. The sample includes approximately 12,000 distinct CDR3 sequences, over 50% of them seen just once. This entry is derived from a study of tumor-infiltrating lymphocytes in oesophageal squamous cell carcinoma. Germline loops: CDR1 SGHTA, CDR2 FQGNSA. The CDR3 is made up of 15 amino acids. V shed 6 bases and J 5 bases; nucleotides not matched to a gene: 10. This rearrangement joins TRBV7-2 to TRBJ2-3, with 8 bases matching TRBD2. This receptor was taken from a female donor with esophageal squamous cell carcinoma. Source material: esophageal tumor tissue. CDR3 loop: CASSSSGSLGDTQYF. The DNA for the CDR3 is TGTGCCAGCAGTTCAAGCGGGAGTCTTGGAGATACGCAGTATTTT.